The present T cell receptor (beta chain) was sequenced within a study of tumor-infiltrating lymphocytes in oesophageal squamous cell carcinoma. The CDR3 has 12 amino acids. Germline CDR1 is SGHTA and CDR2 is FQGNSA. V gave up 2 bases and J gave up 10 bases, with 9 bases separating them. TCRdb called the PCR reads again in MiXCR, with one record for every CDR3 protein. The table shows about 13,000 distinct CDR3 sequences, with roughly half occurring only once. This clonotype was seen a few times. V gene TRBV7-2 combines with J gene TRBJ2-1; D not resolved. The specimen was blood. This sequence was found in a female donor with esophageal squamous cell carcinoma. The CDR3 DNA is TGTGCCAGCAGCTTAAGGATGCACGAGCAGTTCTTC. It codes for CASSLRMHEQFF.